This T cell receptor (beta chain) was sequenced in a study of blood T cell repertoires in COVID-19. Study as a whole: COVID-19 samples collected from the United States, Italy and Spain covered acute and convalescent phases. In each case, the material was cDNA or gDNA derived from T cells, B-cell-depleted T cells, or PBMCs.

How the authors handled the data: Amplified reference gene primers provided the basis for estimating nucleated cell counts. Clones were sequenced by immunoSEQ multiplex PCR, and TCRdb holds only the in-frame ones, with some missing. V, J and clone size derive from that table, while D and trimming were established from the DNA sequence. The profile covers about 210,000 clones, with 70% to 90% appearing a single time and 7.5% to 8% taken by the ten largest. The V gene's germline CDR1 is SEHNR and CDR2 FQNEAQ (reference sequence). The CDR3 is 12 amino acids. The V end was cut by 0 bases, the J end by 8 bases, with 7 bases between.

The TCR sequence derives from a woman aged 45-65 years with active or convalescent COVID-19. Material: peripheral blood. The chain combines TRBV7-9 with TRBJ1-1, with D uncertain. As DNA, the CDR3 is TGTGCCAGCAGCTTAGCAGCCGCCGAAGCTTTCTTT. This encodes CASSLAAAEAFF.